This T cell receptor beta chain was recorded in a study of blood T cell repertoires in COVID-19. The CDR3 has 16 amino acids. V gave up 0 bases and J gave up 0 bases, with 12 bases separating them. The germline gives CDR1 SGHKS, CDR2 YYEKEE (reference sequence). The protocol was immunoSEQ multiplex PCR, while the TCRdb copy is restricted to in-frame clones and leaves out a portion. Altogether hundreds of thousands of clones are present, approximately 80% being singletons, with the ten largest covering roughly 8.6%. In this sample, this clone turned up many times. The chain uses TRBV5-5 and TRBJ1-1, with a tentative D call TRBD1 (5 bases). The sample comprised peripheral blood. The clonotype originates from a human donor in a cohort sampled during active COVID-19. CDR3 residues: CASSLGQGTMNTEAFF. The CDR3 bases are TGTGCCAGCAGCTTGGGGCAGGGTACCATGAACACTGAAGCTTTCTTT. Looking up the rest from reference TRBV5-5 and TRBJ1-1 gives the full variable domain: DAGVTQSPTHLIKTRGQQVTLRCSPISGHKSVSWYQQVLGQGPQFIFQYYEKEERGRGNFPDRFSARQFPNYSSELNVNALLLGDSALYLCASSLGQGTMNTEAFFGQGTRLTVV.